Following are 3 T cell receptor beta chains from one sample sequenced in a study of early T cells in non-severe SARS-CoV-2 infection. TCRdb itself ran the 5' RACE reads through MiXCR, one entry per CDR3 protein. The sample has more than 55,000 distinct CDR3 sequences; roughly 13% are singletons. Source material: whole blood. The receptors originated from an adult who was a healthcare worker with PCR-confirmed SARS-CoV-2 infection or an uninfected control (not recorded which).

CDR3 region: CASSLAGTSGTGELFF. For the CDR3, the DNA is TGCGCCAGCAGCTTGGCAGGGACGTCGGGCACCGGGGAGCTGTTTTTT. J is TRBJ2-2 and V is TRBV5-1; D possibly matches TRBD1 or TRBD2 (5 bases each). CDR3 size: 16 residues. Germline assignment: CDR1 SGHRS and CDR2 YFSETQ. The germline V and J ends were trimmed by 0 bases and 4 bases, with 13 bases remaining between them.

This clonotype was seen ten or more times. This chain connects TRBV10-3 to TRBJ2-5; the match to TRBD1 covers 8 bases. From germline, CDR1 is ENHRY and CDR2 SYGVKD. The CDR3 length is 15 residues. V shed 4 bases, J shed 2 bases, and the junction held 6 bases outside the gene matches. The CDR3, as DNA: TGTGCCATCAGTGCAGGGACAGGCCATCAAGAGACCCAGTACTTC. Translated, it gives CAISAGTGHQETQYF.

V gene TRBV29-1 combines with J gene TRBJ2-3, with TRBD2 matching over 9 bases. Germline CDR1 reads SQVTM; CDR2 reads ANQGSEA. Trimming at V came to 7 bases and at J to 5 bases, leaving 7 bases not matched to a gene. This CDR3 has 13 residues. This CDR3 is CSAASGAVDTQYF. CDR3 in DNA: TGCAGCGCCGCTAGCGGGGCGGTAGATACGCAGTATTTT.